Below are 30 T cell receptor beta chains sequenced from a single sample in a study of blood T cell repertoires in COVID-19. Only in-frame clones appear in the TCRdb table, and some are missing; sequencing was by immunoSEQ multiplex PCR. The sample gives 110,000 to 150,000 clones, around 88% of which show up once; about 2.9% is in the top ten. The sample taken for sequencing was peripheral blood. These receptors were taken from a man between 60 and 75 years old with active or convalescent COVID-19.

This chain uses TRBV4-3 with TRBJ2-3; 10 nucleotides match TRBD2. Germline V gives CDR1 LGHNA, CDR2 YSLEER. This CDR3 has 18 amino acids. J gave up 2 bases and V 0 bases, and 8 bases lay outside the gene matches. The DNA of the CDR3 is TGCGCCAGCAGCCAAGATCAGTGGACTAGCGGCCCCACAGATACGCAGTATTTT. Its translation is CASSQDQWTSGPTDTQYF.

V and J are TRBV7-9 and TRBJ2-5; possible D gene TRBD2, 6 bases. V gave up 2 bases and J gave up 3 bases, with 16 bases separating them. The length of the CDR3 is 16 residues. The germline V gene has CDR1 SEHNR and CDR2 FQNEAQ (reference sequence). CDR3 in amino acids: CASSLLGSGPKETQYF. The CDR3 DNA sequence: TGTGCCAGCAGCTTACTGGGAAGCGGGCCGAAAGAGACCCAGTACTTC.

CDR3 nucleotide sequence: TGTGCCAGCAGCTTAGGAAACGGACACCTATCCTACGAGCAGTACTTC. It encodes CASSLGNGHLSYEQYF. V and J are TRBV7-9 and TRBJ2-7, with D maybe TRBD1 (5 bases). Trimming took off 1 base at V and 1 base at J, with 14 bases between the two ends. CDR3 length: 16 amino acids. Germline loops: CDR1 SEHNR, CDR2 FQNEAQ (reference sequence).

The V gene is TRBV28, the J gene TRBJ1-5; 9 bases are a match to TRBD1. Germline CDR1 MDHEN, CDR2 SYDVKM. The CDR3 is 15 residues long. V shed 3 bases and J 3 bases; nucleotides not matched to a gene: 3. DNA for the CDR3: TGTGCCAGCAGTTTTAGGACAGGGGCCAATCAGCCCCAGCATTTT. It is translated as CASSFRTGANQPQHF.

This clone was observed a single time. The CDR3: CASIRGQVTSYEQYF. The DNA for the CDR3 is TGTGCCAGCATTAGAGGACAGGTTACTTCCTACGAGCAGTACTTC. The chain carries TRBV2 and TRBJ2-7; 7 positions match TRBD1. The germline V gene has CDR1 SNHLY and CDR2 FYNNEI. This CDR3 spans 15 amino acids. Trimming at V came to 7 bases and at J to 1 base, leaving 10 bases not matched to a gene.

V gene TRBV4-3 combines with J gene TRBJ1-4; 10 positions agree with TRBD1. This CDR3 has 15 residues. Germline assignment: CDR1 LGHNA and CDR2 YSLEER. After removal of 1 base from V and 5 bases from J, the junction contained 1 base not matched to a gene. The CDR3 bases are TGCGCCAGCAGCCAAGGGACAGGGGGAAATGAAAAACTGTTTTTT. Its protein is CASSQGTGGNEKLFF.

The CDR3 protein is CASSREVYEQFF. DNA of the CDR3: TGTGCCAGCAGTCGGGAGGTCTATGAGCAGTTCTTC. The chain combines TRBV2 with TRBJ2-1; TRBD2 matches at 7 bases. The germline CDR1 and CDR2 sequences are SNHLY and FYNNEI. The CDR3 has 12 residues. The junction had 3 bases not matched to a gene; V was cut back by 5 bases and J by 8 bases.

This chain connects TRBV6-5 to TRBJ2-3, with a possible D match to TRBD2 (5 bases). The CDR3 sequence is 11 residues long. CDR1 and CDR2 from the germline V gene are MNHEY and SVGAGI. V lost 6 bases to trimming and J lost 10 bases, with 11 bases between them. The CDR3 nucleotides read TGTGCCAGCAGCGAGGGAATCTCGCAGTATTTT. Its protein product is CASSEGISQYF.

The rearrangement uses TRBV9 and TRBJ1-3; possibly TRBD1 for D (5 bases). Per germline, CDR1 SGDLS and CDR2 YYNGEE. V lost 3 bases and J lost 0, with 10 bases in between. CDR3 size: 15 residues. The CDR3 loop is CASSDSGFSGNTIYF. In nucleotides, the CDR3 is TGTGCCAGCAGCGACTCAGGGTTCTCTGGAAACACCATATATTTT. Combining the CDR3 with reference TRBV9 and TRBJ1-3 gives the whole variable domain DSGVTQTPKHLITATGQRVTLRCSPRSGDLSVYWYQQSLDQGLQFLIQYYNGEERAKGNILERFSAQQFPDLHSELNLSSLELGDSALYFCASSDSGFSGNTIYFGEGSWLTVV.

V and J are TRBV20-1 and TRBJ1-2; D gene uncertain. CDR1 and CDR2 from the germline V gene are DFQATT and SNEGSKA (reference sequence). V lost 3 bases, J lost 4 bases, and 9 bases lay in between. The length of the CDR3 is 12 residues. CDR3 amino acids: CSASLSFYGYTF. The CDR3 coding sequence is TGCAGTGCTAGTTTGAGTTTCTATGGCTACACCTTC.

The chain combines TRBV4-1 with TRBJ1-2, with D possibly being TRBD1 (5 bases). Germline CDR1 MGHRA, CDR2 YSYEKL. The CDR3 spans 14 residues. The V and J ends lost 2 bases and 3 bases respectively, with 10 bases between them. Here the CDR3 DNA reads TGCGCCAGCAGCCAAAGGGGTTCCTACTATGGCTACACCTTC. This sequence encodes CASSQRGSYYGYTF.

V and J are TRBV24-1 and TRBJ1-1; TRBD1 might be the D (5 bases). V was shortened by 4 bases and J by 1 base, with 9 bases between the two germline ends. The CDR3 is made up of 14 amino acids. Germline assignment: CDR1 KGHDR and CDR2 SFDVKD. The DNA of the CDR3 is TGTGCCACCAGTGACCCCAGGGCGAACACTGAAGCTTTCTTT. Translating it yields CATSDPRANTEAFF.

CDR3 DNA sequence: TGCAGCGCGAGTGGGCACCAGAACACTGAAGCTTTCTTT. As protein: CSASGHQNTEAFF. The chain has TRBV29-1 and TRBJ1-1; no clear D. The CDR3 totals 13 residues. CDR1 SQVTM and CDR2 ANQGSEA come from the germline V gene. V lost 7 bases and J 1 base, leaving 13 bases between the germline ends.

The chain combines TRBV2 with TRBJ2-7; 7 positions agree with TRBD1. V lost 6 bases and J lost 5; bases outside the gene matches: 10. The V gene's germline CDR1 is SNHLY and CDR2 FYNNEI. CDR3 length: 14 residues. The CDR3 region is CASRDSPGTDEQYF. The CDR3 nucleotides are TGTGCCAGCAGGGACTCCCCGGGGACAGACGAGCAGTACTTC.

V gene TRBV10-3 combines with J gene TRBJ2-3, with 10 nucleotides matching TRBD2. The CDR3 runs 16 residues. Germline CDR1 is ENHRY and CDR2 is SYGVKD. The J segment lost 0 bases and the V segment lost 0 bases, leaving 0 bases of the junction unmatched. CDR3 coding DNA: TGTGCCATCAGTGAGTCTAGCGGGGGGAGCACAGATACGCAGTATTTT. Amino acids: CAISESSGGSTDTQYF.

This clone appeared a single time. The rearrangement joins TRBV2 to TRBJ2-2; 9 nucleotides line up with TRBD1. CDR3 size: 14 residues. With 7 bases clipped from V and 3 bases from J, the junction kept 3 bases outside the gene matches. Germline assignment: CDR1 SNHLY and CDR2 FYNNEI. CDR3 amino acids: CASTGDRDTGELFF. As DNA, the CDR3 is TGTGCCAGCACAGGGGACAGGGACACCGGGGAGCTGTTTTTT. The variable domain in full, with the rest retrieved from reference TRBV2 and TRBJ2-2, is EPEVTQTPSHQVTQMGQEVILRCVPISNHLYFYWYRQILGQKVEFLVSFYNNEISEKSEIFDDQFSVERPDGSNFTLKIRSTKLEDSAMYFCASTGDRDTGELFFGEGSRLTVL.

This rearrangement joins TRBV18 to TRBJ2-7; D uncertain. Trimming pared 0 bases from V and 1 base from J, leaving 7 bases between. The CDR3 runs to 14 residues. Germline CDR1 and CDR2: KGHSH and LQKENI. For the CDR3, the DNA is TGTGCCAGCTCACCACCGGCGGATTCCTACGAGCAGTACTTC. This sequence encodes CASSPPADSYEQYF.

The V call is TRBV6-1, the J call TRBJ1-4, with no clear D. There are 16 residues in the CDR3. The germline gives CDR1 MNHNS, CDR2 SASEGT. Trimming took off 4 bases at V and 2 bases at J, with 14 bases between the two ends. The CDR3 coding sequence is TGTGCCAGCAGTGCCTTAAGAGTGTCGACTAATGAAAAACTGTTTTTT. This translates into CASSALRVSTNEKLFF.

The V gene is TRBV11-2, the J gene TRBJ2-7; D is perhaps TRBD2 (7 bases). The CDR3 spans 17 residues. Germline V gives CDR1 SGHAT, CDR2 FQNNGV. Trimming shortened V by 5 bases and J by 1 base, and 21 bases separated the two germline ends. The CDR3 DNA is TGTGCCAGCAGCCGCACCTCGGGGGGCGCTTTTTCCTACGAGCAGTACTTC. It yields the protein CASSRTSGGAFSYEQYF.

The chain carries TRBV18 and TRBJ1-5; maybe TRBD1 (5 bases). The V gene's germline CDR1 is KGHSH and CDR2 LQKENI. The CDR3 has 14 residues. V lost 0 bases, J lost 7 bases, and 10 bases lay in between. The CDR3 sequence is CASSPPDTEQPQHF. The DNA of the CDR3 is TGTGCCAGCTCACCACCGGACACAGAACAGCCCCAGCATTTT.

The CDR3 loop is CASSLAMAGDYGYTF. The CDR3 bases are TGTGCCAGCAGCTTGGCGATGGCAGGGGACTATGGCTACACCTTC. V and J are TRBV5-6 and TRBJ1-2; D is perhaps TRBD1 (6 bases). The V end lost 0 bases, the J end lost 3 bases, and 12 bases lay between the germline ends. CDR1 and CDR2 from the germline V gene are SGHDT and YYEEEE. The CDR3 totals 15 residues.

This clone was recorded once. The rearrangement joins TRBV4-1 to TRBJ2-1; TRBD2 aligns across 9 bases. Unmatched junction bases numbered 5, after V lost 5 bases and J lost 6 bases. Per the germline V gene, CDR1 is MGHRA and CDR2 is YSYEKL. This CDR3 region has 14 residues. CDR3 protein: CASSAAGGLNEQFF. The CDR3 region has the DNA TGCGCCAGCAGCGCGGCGGGGGGGCTCAATGAGCAGTTCTTC.

The chain uses TRBV6-1 and TRBJ1-5; D call uncertain. Germline V CDR1 and CDR2: MNHNS, SASEGT. This CDR3 has 15 amino acids. Trimming shortened V by 0 bases and J by 5 bases, and 11 bases separated the two germline ends. DNA for the CDR3: TGTGCCAGCAGTGAAGCAAGAGGGAGGGATCAGCCCCAGCATTTT. Protein product: CASSEARGRDQPQHF.

The rearrangement uses TRBV28 and TRBJ2-7, with TRBD2 identical over 9 bases. This CDR3 spans 14 amino acids. The V gene end was trimmed by 0 bases and the J gene end by 6 bases; junction bases not matched to a gene: 3. The germline V gene has CDR1 MDHEN and CDR2 SYDVKM. DNA of the CDR3: TGTGCCAGCAGTTTATGGGGACTAGCTGGCGAGCAGTACTTC. It codes for CASSLWGLAGEQYF.

The rearrangement joins TRBV28 to TRBJ1-6; the match to TRBD1 covers 8 bases. CDR3 size: 14 residues. V lost 6 bases, J lost 8 bases, and 6 bases stayed unmatched. From germline, CDR1 is MDHEN and CDR2 SYDVKM. This CDR3 is CASRKTGAYSPLHF. The DNA of the CDR3 is TGTGCCAGCAGGAAGACAGGGGCCTATTCACCCCTCCACTTT.

The chain couples TRBV6-5 to TRBJ2-5; 11 bases agree with TRBD2. Germline V CDR1 and CDR2: MNHEY, SVGAGI. V gave up 5 bases and J gave up 2 bases; unmatched junction bases: 4. CDR3 length equals 15 residues. CDR3 sequence reads: CASSPTSGKQETQYF. CDR3 bases: TGTGCCAGCAGTCCGACTAGCGGGAAACAAGAGACCCAGTACTTC.

V gene TRBV24-1 combines with J gene TRBJ1-2, with 8 bases lining up with TRBD1. The germline V gene encodes CDR1 KGHDR and CDR2 SFDVKD. The CDR3 extends over 14 amino acids. V gave up 4 bases and J gave up 4 bases; unmatched junction bases: 4. The CDR3 DNA reads as TGTGCCACCAGTGAAACAGGGGGAGTCTATGGCTACACCTTC. This encodes CATSETGGVYGYTF.

Note on this clone: The same CDR3 is also encoded by other DNA sequences in this sample. The chain has TRBV7-3 and TRBJ2-5; no firm D call. The CDR3 covers 13 residues. The V end was cut by 0 bases, the J end by 2 bases, with 4 bases between. CDR1 is SGHTA, CDR2 FQGTGA, per germline. The chain's CDR3 is CASSLTRQETQYF. For the CDR3, the DNA is TGTGCCAGCAGCTTAACCAGACAAGAGACCCAGTACTTC.

The V call is TRBV5-1, the J call TRBJ2-3; 8 bases match TRBD1. V lost 4 bases, J lost 0 bases, and 4 bases stayed unmatched. This CDR3 region has 15 residues. Germline V CDR1 and CDR2: SGHRS, YFSETQ. Here the CDR3 reads CASSTTGGSTDTQYF. CDR3 DNA: TGCGCCAGCAGCACCACAGGGGGTAGCACAGATACGCAGTATTTT.

The chain combines TRBV20-1 with TRBJ2-7; TRBD1 might be the D (8 bases). Looked up from germline, CDR1 is DFQATT and CDR2 is SNEGSKA (reference sequence). The CDR3 is 13 amino acids. Trimming cost V 3 bases and J 7 bases, with 16 bases left between them. The CDR3 DNA is TGCAGTGCTAGTCAACAGGGGGGGAGGGAGCAGTACTTC. It yields the protein CSASQQGGREQYF.